A selection of T cell receptor beta chains follows, all from one sample in a study of blood T cell repertoires in COVID-19. Assay: immunoSEQ multiplex PCR; the TCRdb copy retains only in-frame clones and omits some. Of 90,000 to 130,000 clones listed, less than 75% are singletons. Sequencing was carried out using peripheral blood. The receptors stem from a woman aged 40-49 years with acute or convalescent COVID-19. CDR3s include the opening cysteine and the closing phenylalanine or tryptophan. Each record gives: D gene, J gene, V gene, clone size, CDR3 protein, CDR3 DNA. D genes are given only for firm matches. Clone size appears in some rows only: once, few, many, or a class for an expanded clone.

TRBD1 | TRBJ1-6 | TRBV7-9 | few | CASRTGGIGDSPLHF | TGTGCCAGCAGAACAGGGGGCATTGGGGATTCACCCCTCCACTTT
- | TRBJ2-5 | TRBV6-2/TRBV6-3 | few | CASSPLVAQETQYF | TGTGCCAGCAGTCCGCTAGTAGCCCAAGAGACCCAGTACTTC
- | TRBJ1-2 | TRBV28 | once | CASSSTSGRANYGYTF | TGTGCCAGCAGTTCAACATCAGGAAGAGCTAACTATGGCTACACCTTC
- | TRBJ2-7 | TRBV6-1 | - | CASSEAPLYEQYF | TGTGCCAGCAGTGAAGCCCCGTTGTACGAGCAGTACTTC
TRBD1 | TRBJ2-1 | TRBV3-1/TRBV3-2 | once | CASSPQGTGYNEQFF | TGTGCCAGCAGCCCCCAAGGGACAGGATACAATGAGCAGTTCTTC
TRBD1 | TRBJ1-2 | TRBV6-2/TRBV6-3 | once | CASSPGTVNYGYTF | TGTGCCAGCAGTCCCGGGACAGTCAACTATGGCTACACCTTC
TRBD2 | TRBJ2-7 | TRBV10-3 | few | CAISESGGLAAREQYF | TGTGCCATCAGTGAGTCGGGGGGACTAGCGGCGCGCGAGCAGTACTTC
- | TRBJ1-3 | TRBV9 | - | CASSVGRDSGNTIYF | TGTGCCAGCAGCGTAGGGCGGGACTCTGGAAACACCATATATTTT
TRBD2 | TRBJ2-5 | TRBV5-1 | - | CASSLGTSGEAETQYF | TGCGCCAGCAGCTTGGGGACTAGCGGGGAGGCGGAGACCCAGTACTTC
- | TRBJ1-5 | TRBV2 | - | CASSESAGDQPQHF | TGTGCCAGCAGTGAATCGGCAGGGGATCAGCCCCAGCATTTT
- | TRBJ1-3 | TRBV5-5 | - | CASSLDRGAGNTIYF | TGTGCCAGCAGCTTGGATCGGGGGGCGGGAAACACCATATATTTT
- | TRBJ1-3 | TRBV28 | - | CASSLVQNSGNTIYF | TGTGCCAGCAGTTTAGTACAAAACTCTGGAAACACCATATATTTT
- | TRBJ1-5 | TRBV7-6 | - | CASSLGRRENQPQHF | TGTGCCAGCAGCTTAGGGCGCAGGGAAAATCAGCCCCAGCATTTT
TRBD1 | TRBJ2-3 | TRBV10-2 | - | CASSEQGAVGGQYF | TGCGCCAGCAGTGAACAGGGGGCGGTTGGGGGGCAGTATTTT
- | TRBJ1-1 | TRBV9 | - | CASSRGGDTEAFF | TGTGCCAGCAGCCGTGGGGGGGACACTGAAGCTTTCTTT
- | TRBJ2-7 | TRBV5-1 | few | CASSPPSSYEQYF | TGCGCCAGCAGCCCCCCTAGCTCCTACGAGCAGTACTTC